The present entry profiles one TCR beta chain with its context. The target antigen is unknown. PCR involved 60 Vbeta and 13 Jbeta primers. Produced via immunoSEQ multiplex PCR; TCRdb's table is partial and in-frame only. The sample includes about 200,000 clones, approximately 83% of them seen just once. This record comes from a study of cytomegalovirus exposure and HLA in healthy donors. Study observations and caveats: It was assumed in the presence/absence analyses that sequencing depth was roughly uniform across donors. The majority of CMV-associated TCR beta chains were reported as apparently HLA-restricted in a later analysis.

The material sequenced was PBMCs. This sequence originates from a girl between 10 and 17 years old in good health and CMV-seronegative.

The CDR3 DNA reads TGTGCCACCCACAGGGGAACAAGTGGCTACACCTTC. It codes for CATHRGTSGYTF. This chain links TRBV28 with TRBJ1-2, with 7 positions matching TRBD1. V lost 10 bases to trimming and J lost 7 bases; unmatched junction nucleotides: 9. Germline V gene lookup returns CDR1 MDHEN and CDR2 SYDVKM. This CDR3 comprises 12 residues.